The TCR beta chain under discussion was sequenced for a study of T-cell reconstitution after alpha-beta-depleted transplantation in children (dated by TCRdb to about 2016). A note on the overall study: Using TCR repertoire profiling, the study quantitatively followed how T-cell immune reconstitution unfolded in children after TCRalphabeta/CD19-depleted allogeneic hematopoietic cell transplantation.

The library was prepared using PCR. TCRdb lists the instrument as Illumina HiSeq 2500. TCR libraries were prepared with molecular barcoding, using unique molecular identifiers to normalize TCRbeta repertoire quantification. TCRdb trimmed public reads at Q25 via fastp, called clones via MiXCR and kept in-frame beta chains. Records with the same CDR3 protein are collapsed into one entry carrying the most frequent genes and DNA. The table for this sample lists around 300,000 distinct CDR3 sequences; 10% of them were counted only once. The ten largest clones capture 7.5% of the sample. What the work shows at the level of the full study, not this receptor alone: The apparently early alphabetaT-cell count recovery about two months after transplant was reportedly dependent on only several hundred rapidly expanded clones derived from non-depleted graft cells. Over the following months the frequencies of hyperexpanded clones went down, and after one year T-cell counts and TCRbeta diversity were mostly credited to newly produced T cells. In some patients, high TCRbeta diversity at day 60 was attributed to recipient T cells and intrathymic progenitors that had survived conditioning.

The treatment or condition label, as the study defines it: allogeneic hematopoietic cell transplantation with graft depleted of TCRalphabeta T cells and CD19 B cells. TCRalphabeta/CD19-depleted allogeneic hematopoietic cell grafts were given to the transplant recipients, all of whom were children. This clonotype was detected many times. Its antigen target is currently unknown. No clone much larger than this one lies a single base away; base qualities are absent. This TCR was recovered from a boy younger than two with acute myeloid leukemia, due to receive a stem cell transplant. The material was PBMCs, obtained before TCRalphabeta/CD19-depleted stem cell transplant.

The bases are TGTGCCAGCAGCTTAGGGATAAATCAGCCCCAGCATTTT. The encoded protein is CASSLGINQPQHF. In this chain, TRBV7-2 is recombined with TRBJ1-5; confidence is insufficient to name the D gene. A distance of 5 bases separates the germline ends of V and J, which lose 1 base and 4 bases respectively. The germline V gene provides CDR1 SGHTA and CDR2 FQGNSA. Taken from cysteine to phenylalanine, the CDR3 has 13 residues. Just CDR3 DNA is preserved here, 39 bases in frame from base 1.